Below are 7 T cell receptor beta chains sequenced from a single sample in a study of beta chain features in type 1 diabetes. Study findings and constraints: Within each of all four CD4+ subsets, Type 1 diabetes patients had TCRB CDR3s that were moderately but significantly shorter.

Reverse transcription of all isolated RNA meant that expressed TCRB transcripts were sequenced. Some clones are missing from TCRdb's copy, which holds only in-frame ones; the method was immunoSEQ multiplex PCR. The sample lists hundreds of thousands of clones; roughly an eighth were seen once. For these TCRs, the target antigens are not known. Material for sequencing was naive CD4+ T cells from blood. Source of these receptors: a man aged 25 to 45 with type 1 diabetes.

This clone was detected only a few times. The chain recombines TRBV7-3 with TRBJ2-3, with 7 positions matching TRBD2. Germline assignment: CDR1 SGHTA and CDR2 FQGTGA. There are 13 residues in the CDR3. The V gene end was trimmed by 4 bases and the J gene end by 14 bases; junction bases not matched to a gene: 12. DNA for the CDR3: TGTGCCAGCAGCTCCTCAACTAGCGCCCCGCCGTATTTT. Translated, it gives CASSSSTSAPPYF. Variable domain in full (rest from reference TRBV7-3 and TRBJ2-3): GAGVSQTPSNKVTEKGKYVELRCDPISGHTALYWYRQSLGQGPEFLIYFQGTGAADDSGLPNDRFFAVRPEGSVSTLKIQRTERGDSAVYLCASSSSTSAPPYFGPGTRLTVL.

CDR3 bases: TGTGCCAGCTCAACCGGGGCGGGGAAGACCTACGAGCAGTACTTC. This encodes CASSTGAGKTYEQYF. The chain combines TRBV18 with TRBJ2-7; maybe TRBD2 (6 bases). CDR1 is KGHSH and CDR2 is LQKENI in the germline V gene. Trimming stripped 5 bases from V and 2 bases from J, with 16 bases between. The CDR3 sequence is 15 residues long.

This clone was observed a few times. This sample includes further DNA sequences coding for the same CDR3. J is TRBJ2-7 and V is TRBV6-5; no clear D gene. In germline, CDR1 is MNHEY, CDR2 SVGAGI. The CDR3 consists of 11 residues. The V and J ends lost 6 bases and 4 bases respectively, with 7 bases between them. CDR3 sequence (DNA): TGTGCCAGCAGCCGAGGATACGAGCAGTACTTC. Encoded protein: CASSRGYEQYF.

This chain links TRBV27 with TRBJ1-1; D might be TRBD1 (6 bases). The CDR3 contains 13 residues. Germline CDR1 reads MNHEY; CDR2 reads SMNVEV (reference sequence). Trimming left V 6 bases short and J 8 bases short, with 16 bases between. The CDR3 loop reads CASSFNGQGEAFF. CDR3 nucleotides: TGTGCCAGCAGCTTTAACGGGCAGGGGGAAGCTTTCTTT.

The rearrangement links TRBV9 to TRBJ2-1; 7 bases are a match to TRBD1. V was pared by 4 bases and J by 6 bases, with 7 bases of the junction left unmatched. Per the germline V gene, CDR1 is SGDLS and CDR2 is YYNGEE. The CDR3 totals 14 residues. CDR3 sequence: CASSPTGASNEQFF. In DNA form, the CDR3 reads TGTGCCAGCAGCCCCACAGGGGCCTCCAATGAGCAGTTCTTC.

This clone showed up just a few times. The V call is TRBV15, the J call TRBJ2-1; 7 bases are shared with TRBD1. CDR3 length equals 15 residues. The germline CDR1 and CDR2 sequences are LNHNV and YYDKDF (reference sequence). V was pared by 2 bases and J by 4 bases, with 5 bases of the junction left unmatched. This CDR3 is CATSRKGTEYNEQFF. The CDR3 DNA reads TGTGCCACCAGCAGAAAGGGGACAGAATACAATGAGCAGTTCTTC.

CDR3 in amino acids: CASTLVQGTDTQYF. The CDR3 DNA follows: TGTGCCAGCACCTTAGTTCAGGGCACAGATACGCAGTATTTT. V gene TRBV28 combines with J gene TRBJ2-3; no clear D gene. The CDR3 runs to 14 residues. CDR1 is MDHEN and CDR2 is SYDVKM in the germline V gene. The V and J ends lost 7 bases and 1 base respectively, with 12 bases between them.